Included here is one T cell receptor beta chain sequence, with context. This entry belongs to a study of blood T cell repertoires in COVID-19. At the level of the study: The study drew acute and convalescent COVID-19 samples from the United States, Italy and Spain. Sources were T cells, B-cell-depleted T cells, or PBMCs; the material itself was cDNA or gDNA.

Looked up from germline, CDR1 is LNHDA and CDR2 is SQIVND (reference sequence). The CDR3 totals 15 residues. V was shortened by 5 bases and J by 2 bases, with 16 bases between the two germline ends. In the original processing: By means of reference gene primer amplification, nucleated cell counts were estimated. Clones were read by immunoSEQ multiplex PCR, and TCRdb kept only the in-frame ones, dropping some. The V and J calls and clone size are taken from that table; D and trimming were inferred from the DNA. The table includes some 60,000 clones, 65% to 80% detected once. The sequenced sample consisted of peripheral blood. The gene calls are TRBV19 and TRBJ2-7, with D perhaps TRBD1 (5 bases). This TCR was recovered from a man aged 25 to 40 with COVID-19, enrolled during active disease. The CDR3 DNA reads TGTGCCAGTAGTGTCACTCCCGACAGCCCCTACGAGCAGTACTTC. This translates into CASSVTPDSPYEQYF.